Listed below are T cell receptor beta chains from one sample, sequenced in a study of shared clonotypes between healthy human individuals. Produced via immunoSEQ multiplex PCR; TCRdb's table is partial and in-frame only. The table has roughly 2 million clones, about 95% seen once; the top ten hold roughly 1%. The sample was naive CD8+ T cells sorted from blood. The receptors shown here come from a man between 18 and 29 years old in good health. CDR3s include the opening cysteine and the closing phenylalanine or tryptophan. Fields, in order: V gene, clone size, J gene, D gene, CDR3 DNA, CDR3 protein. The D gene is left open where the match is weak. The size entry is marked missing in some rows and otherwise reads once, few, many or a size class.

>TRBV27|.|TRBJ2-7|.
TGTGCCAGCAGTTTATTGGGACAAGAGCAGTACTTC
CASSLLGQEQYF
>TRBV6-6|.|TRBJ1-4|.
TGTGCCAGCAGTTACGGATCCAATGAAAAACTGTTTTTT
CASSYGSNEKLFF
>TRBV19|.|TRBJ1-5|TRBD1
TGTGCCAGTAGGGGACAGGAGGATTATAGCAATCAGCCCCAGCATTTT
CASRGQEDYSNQPQHF
>TRBV28|.|TRBJ2-1|TRBD2
TGTGCCAGCAGCGAAACCGGGACTATATACAATGAGCAGTTCTTC
CASSETGTIYNEQFF
>TRBV5-4|.|TRBJ2-3|TRBD2
TGTGCCACAGCCCGATGGGGGGGGAGCACAGATACGCAGTATTTT
CATARWGGSTDTQYF
>TRBV6-6|.|TRBJ1-2|TRBD1
TGTGCCAGCAATACAGGGGGTATCTATGGCTACACCTTC
CASNTGGIYGYTF
>TRBV9|.|TRBJ1-1|.
TGTGCCAGCAGCGCCCTAGGGTTGACTGAAGCTTTCTTT
CASSALGLTEAFF
>TRBV4-1|.|TRBJ1-1|.
TGCGCCAGCAGCCCGCTCGCTGGAAACACTGAAGCTTTCTTT
CASSPLAGNTEAFF
>TRBV5-6|few|TRBJ2-7|.
TGTGCCAGCAGCTTGGCCCACGAGCAGTACTTC
CASSLAHEQYF
>TRBV5-1|.|TRBJ1-5|.
TGCGCCAGCAGCTTGGGGACGGATAGCAATCAGCCCCAGCATTTT
CASSLGTDSNQPQHF
>TRBV28|.|TRBJ2-7|TRBD2
TGTGCCAGCAGAACTAGCGGGATGTCCTACGAGCAGTACTTC
CASRTSGMSYEQYF
>TRBV7-9|.|TRBJ2-7|.
TGTGCCAGCAGCCGGGACGAGCAGTACTTC
CASSRDEQYF
>TRBV5-1|.|TRBJ1-1|.
TGCGCCAGCAGCCTAAGTAGGGGGACGAGGGCTGAAGCTTTCTTT
CASSLSRGTRAEAFF
>TRBV5-1|.|TRBJ1-1|.
TGCGCCAGCAGCCCGATGGCAGCTATGAACACTGAAGCTTTCTTT
CASSPMAAMNTEAFF
>TRBV4-1|.|TRBJ1-2|.
TGCGCCAGCAGCCAAGATAAGGGTAACTATGGCTACACCTTC
CASSQDKGNYGYTF
>TRBV5-4|.|TRBJ2-1|.
TGTGCCAGCGGATATGGCTGGAGCGAAAACAATGAGCAGTTCTTC
CASGYGWSENNEQFF
>TRBV4-2|.|TRBJ2-7|.
TGTGCCAGCAGCCAAGATAGGGGACACCTCCCGACCTACGAGCAGTACTTC
CASSQDRGHLPTYEQYF